This entry lists 21 T cell receptor beta chains sequenced from one sample in a study of T cells in Graves' hyperthyroidism and ophthalmopathy. There were TCR beta CDR3 regions amplified from RNA transcripts. When the TCR CDR3 underwent first-round RT-PCR, the HTBI primer set was used. TCRdb fed the multiplex PCR reads into MiXCR, producing one record per CDR3 protein. The sample lists hundreds of thousands of distinct CDR3 sequences, approximately 16% occurring once. Sequencing used blood. These TCRs come from a middle-aged woman with Graves' ophthalmopathy.

A few counts support this clonotype. The chain carries TRBV29-1 and TRBJ2-5, with D perhaps TRBD2 (6 bases). The CDR3 extends over 15 amino acids. Germline CDR1 SQVTM, CDR2 ANQGSEA. Trimming took off 4 bases at V and 5 bases at J, with 20 bases between the two ends. The CDR3 DNA sequence: TGCAGCGTTGTGCGGGCGGGGACCGCCTGGGAGACCCAGTACTTC. As protein: CSVVRAGTAWETQYF.

The gene calls are TRBV11-2 and TRBJ2-5, with 9 bases aligning to TRBD2. Per germline, CDR1 SGHAT and CDR2 FQNNGV. The CDR3 has 17 residues. The V segment lost 4 bases and the J segment 4 bases; nucleotides outside the gene matches: 13. The CDR3 here is CASSSPIAGASGETQYF. The DNA for the CDR3 is TGTGCCAGCAGCTCTCCGATAGCGGGGGCCTCAGGAGAGACCCAGTACTTC.

A few counts support this clonotype. The chain combines TRBV5-6 with TRBJ2-7; TRBD1 might be the D (6 bases). This CDR3 has 14 amino acids. CDR1 and CDR2 from the germline V gene are SGHDT and YYEEEE. V was shortened by 2 bases and J by 5 bases, with 14 bases between the two germline ends. The CDR3 region is CASSLQQGWNEQYF. For the CDR3, the DNA is TGTGCCAGCAGCTTACAACAGGGTTGGAACGAGCAGTACTTC. Based on the CDR3 plus reference TRBV5-6 and TRBJ2-7, the full variable domain is DAGVTQSPTHLIKTRGQQVTLRCSPKSGHDTVSWYQQALGQGPQFIFQYYEEEERQRGNFPDRFSGHQFPNYSSELNVNALLLGDSALYLCASSLQQGWNEQYFGPGTRLTVT.

The chain is built from TRBV18 and TRBJ2-3, with 12 bases identical to TRBD2. This CDR3 has 16 amino acids. Trimming at V came to 6 bases and at J to 5 bases, leaving 9 bases not matched to a gene. The germline gives CDR1 KGHSH, CDR2 LQKENI. The chain's CDR3 is CASSPGLAGMGDTQYF. CDR3 sequence (DNA): TGTGCCAGCTCTCCCGGACTAGCGGGAATGGGAGATACGCAGTATTTT.

This clonotype has just a few counts. The chain recombines TRBV29-1 with TRBJ1-5; D might be TRBD1 (6 bases). The CDR3 extends over 12 amino acids. V was shortened by 0 bases and J by 11 bases, with 11 bases between the two germline ends. Germline V lookup: CDR1 SQVTM, CDR2 ANQGSEA. The CDR3 loop reads CSVEDRGMSQHF. The CDR3 DNA sequence: TGCAGCGTTGAAGACAGGGGAATGTCCCAGCATTTT.

This clonotype was counted only a few times. This chain connects TRBV30 to TRBJ2-7, with TRBD2 identical over 8 bases. There are 15 residues in the CDR3. The germline gives CDR1 GTSNPN, CDR2 SVGIG (reference sequence). V shed 2 bases and J 5 bases; nucleotides not matched to a gene: 11. Written as DNA, the CDR3 is TGTGCCTGGAGTCCATTATCCGGGAGGGCGGACGAGCAGTACTTC. Its protein is CAWSPLSGRADEQYF.

The table lists this clonotype with many counts. The junction and the germline gene differ at one end; a read error may be behind it. V usage is TRBV12-3 or TRBV12-4 and J usage is TRBJ1-1; no definite D call. The CDR3 has 16 amino acids. CDR3 in amino acids: CASSSRAQTGNPEAFF. The CDR3 coding sequence is TGTGCCAGCAGTTCCCGCGCTCAAACTGGGAACCCTGAAGCTTTCTTT.

This clonotype was observed at least ten times. This chain joins TRBV6-2 or TRBV6-3 and TRBJ1-1; a possible D gene is TRBD1 (5 bases). The CDR3 is 15 amino acids. Germline V CDR1 and CDR2: MNHEY, SVGEGT. V lost 2 bases, J lost 1 base, and 11 bases lay in between. CDR3 coding DNA: TGTGCCAGCAGTTACCTTAGACAGACGAACACTGAAGCTTTCTTT. It encodes CASSYLRQTNTEAFF.

This clonotype has at least ten counts. A much larger clone lies a single base off, so this may be a read error. This chain connects TRBV7-3 to TRBJ1-1, with 7 bases lining up with TRBD1. Looked up from germline, CDR1 is SGHTA and CDR2 is FQGTGA. The CDR3 contains 14 residues. Trimming cost V 5 bases and J 1 base; bases outside gene matches: 4. The CDR3 coding sequence is TGTGCCAGCAGCCCAGGGGGGAGGAACACTGAAGCTTTCTTT. Its translation is CASSPGGRNTEAFF.

This clonotype has ten or more counts. The chain joins TRBV18 to TRBJ2-1; TRBD1 matches at 9 bases. The junction had 6 bases not matched to a gene; V was cut back by 0 bases and J by 9 bases. The CDR3 runs 15 residues. Germline assignment: CDR1 KGHSH and CDR2 LQKENI. Here the CDR3 DNA reads TGTGCCAGCTCACCACCGGGACAGGGTGGTAGTGAGCAGTTCTTC. It specifies CASSPPGQGGSEQFF. The full variable domain, rest sourced from reference TRBV18 and TRBJ2-1, is NAGVMQNPRHLVRRRGQEARLRCSPMKGHSHVYWYRQLPEEGLKFMVYLQKENIIDESGMPKERFSAEFPKEGPSILRIQQVVRGDSAAYFCASSPPGQGGSEQFFGPGTRLTVL.

This clonotype has ten or more counts. The junction and the germline gene differ at one end; a read error may be behind it. V usage is TRBV6-2 or TRBV6-3 and J usage is TRBJ2-1, with a possible D match to TRBD2 (5 bases). The length of the CDR3 is 16 residues. Per the germline V gene, CDR1 is MNHEY and CDR2 is SVGEGT. The CDR3: CASSEGKRTHRDEQFF. Here the CDR3 DNA reads TGCGCCAGCAGTGAGGGCAAACGGACCCACCGGGATGAGCAGTTCTTC.

CDR3 nucleotide sequence: TGTGCCAGCAGCCAAGATTGGACTACCTACGAGCAGTACTTC. Translation gives CASSQDWTTYEQYF. The chain combines TRBV4-2 with TRBJ2-7, with TRBD2 as a possible D gene (6 bases). In germline, CDR1 is LGHNA, CDR2 YNFKEQ. V lost 0 bases and J 2 bases, leaving 8 bases between the germline ends. The CDR3 loop spans 14 amino acids.

This clonotype occurred many times. V gene TRBV20-1 combines with J gene TRBJ2-1; the match to TRBD1 covers 7 bases. CDR1 and CDR2 from the germline V gene are DFQATT and SNEGSKA (reference sequence). V shed 4 bases, J shed 3 bases, and the junction held 6 bases outside the gene matches. This CDR3 spans 14 amino acids. Written as DNA, the CDR3 is TGCAGTGCTACCCGACAGGGTCTCTACAATGAGCAGTTCTTC. It encodes CSATRQGLYNEQFF.

The chain has TRBV19 and TRBJ2-5; the match to TRBD2 covers 14 bases. The CDR3 length is 16 residues. CDR1 and CDR2 from the germline V gene are LNHDA and SQIVND (reference sequence). V dropped 4 bases and J dropped 3; count of bases not matched to a gene: 4. In nucleotides, the CDR3 is TGTGCCAGTAGTAAAACGGGACTAGCGGGAGAAGAGACCCAGTACTTC. Amino acids: CASSKTGLAGEETQYF.

This clonotype was counted only a few times. The V gene is TRBV14, the J gene TRBJ2-7, with D hard to call. The CDR3 loop spans 13 amino acids. CDR1 and CDR2 (germline): SGHDN, FVKESK. V was pared by 0 bases and J by 3 bases, with 6 bases between. This CDR3 reads CASSQELGYEQYF. CDR3 DNA sequence: TGTGCCAGCAGCCAAGAGTTGGGCTACGAGCAGTACTTC.

This chain joins TRBV20-1 and TRBJ2-5; TRBD2 matches at 11 bases. J was trimmed by 2 bases and V by 5 bases; bases with no gene match: 10. The germline V gene encodes CDR1 DFQATT and CDR2 SNEGSKA (reference sequence). The CDR3 runs to 16 residues. The DNA for the CDR3 is TGCAGTGCTTCCTTGGTGAGACTAGCGGGACAAGAGACCCAGTACTTC. It is translated as CSASLVRLAGQETQYF.

The V and J genes are TRBV20-1 and TRBJ1-1; a weak D match, TRBD1 (6 bases). The V end lost 7 bases, the J end lost 3 bases, and 18 bases lay between the germline ends. From germline, CDR1 is DFQATT and CDR2 SNEGSKA (reference sequence). The CDR3 contains 14 residues. CDR3 loop: CSVPDGGRDTEAFF. The CDR3 bases are TGCAGTGTTCCCGATGGGGGGCGAGACACTGAAGCTTTCTTT.

The rearrangement joins TRBV24-1 to TRBJ1-5, with D tentatively TRBD1 (6 bases). The CDR3 contains 14 residues. The germline V gene encodes CDR1 KGHDR and CDR2 SFDVKD. V was cut by 7 bases and J by 3 bases, with 12 bases left in between. CDR3 residues: CATSSTGINQPQHF. CDR3 nucleotide sequence: TGTGCCACCAGCTCAACAGGGATCAATCAGCCCCAGCATTTT.

This clonotype came up many times. The chain employs TRBV29-1 and TRBJ2-2; no clear D. The CDR3 has 12 residues. V lost 4 bases to trimming and J lost 2 bases, with 5 bases between them. Germline V CDR1 and CDR2: SQVTM, ANQGSEA. In DNA form, the CDR3 reads TGCAGCGTTGGGTTCAACACCGGGGAGCTGTTTTTT. Residues: CSVGFNTGELFF.

This clonotype was seen a handful of times. Here the CDR3 DNA reads TGTGCCATCAAAGGGACAGCTGATCAGCCCCAGCATTTT. The encoded protein is CAIKGTADQPQHF. The V call is TRBV10-3, the J call TRBJ1-5; 7 positions agree with TRBD1. The CDR3 is made up of 13 amino acids. Germline CDR1 and CDR2: ENHRY and SYGVKD. V dropped 7 bases and J dropped 5; count of bases not matched to a gene: 5.

This clonotype was observed a single time. One end of the junction is discordant with germline, which a read error may explain. The rearrangement uses TRBV7-9 and TRBJ1-4; a weak D match, TRBD1 (6 bases). This CDR3 contains 15 residues. Germline values: CDR1 SEHNR, CDR2 FQNEAQ (reference sequence). CDR3 bases: TGTGCCAGCAGTTACTACGGGACAAAAGATGAAGAACTGTTTTTT. Its translation: CASSYYGTKDEELFF.